The 13 T cell receptor beta chains below come from one sample, sequenced in a study of Ad26.COV2.S vaccination and SARS-CoV-2 variants (dated by TCRdb to about 2021). Per the publication, the time point label means: individuals recovered from natural SARS-CoV-2 infection. Library preparation used the immunoSEQ multiplex PCR assay. As stored in TCRdb, this immuneACCESS dataset retains in-frame rearrangements with V and J assigned. A fraction of the clones does not appear; measured against another copy, unresolved V genes explain less than half of the discrepancy, and the remainder lacks a known reason. The sample has roughly 380,000 clones on record, approximately 90% of them singletons. The top ten hold 3% to 5% of the sample. This material consisted of peripheral blood, taken after recovery from COVID-19. The receptors were gathered from a human donor who had recovered from COVID-19.

The CDR3 region has the DNA TGTGCCAGCAGCCTCCGGGTGAGCTCCTACGAGCAGTACTTC. Translating it yields CASSLRVSSYEQYF. The rearrangement links TRBV13 to TRBJ2-7; no clear D. V was clipped by 5 bases and J by 0 bases, with 11 bases between them. The CDR3 is 14 amino acids. Germline assignment: CDR1 PRHDT and CDR2 FYEKMQ (reference sequence).

The gene calls are TRBV7-2 and TRBJ2-1, with 7 bases aligning to TRBD2. J was trimmed by 10 bases and V by 2 bases; bases with no gene match: 8. CDR3 length: 14 residues. Germline CDR1 is SGHTA and CDR2 is FQGNSA. The CDR3 DNA follows: TGTGCCAGCAGCTTATGGGGACTAAAAAGCGAGCAGTTCTTC. This encodes CASSLWGLKSEQFF.

This rearrangement joins TRBV18 to TRBJ2-7, with D uncertain. V lost 2 bases and J lost 3, with 5 bases in between. The CDR3 has 12 residues. Germline CDR1 KGHSH, CDR2 LQKENI. In DNA form, the CDR3 reads TGTGCCAGCTCACCAGGCAACTACGAGCAGTACTTC. This translates into CASSPGNYEQYF.

The chain is built from TRBV7-2 and TRBJ2-7, with D perhaps assigned TRBD1 or TRBD2 (6 bases each). This CDR3 has 17 amino acids. The V gene lost 1 base and the J gene lost 2 bases, with 18 bases spanning the gap. Per germline, CDR1 SGHTA and CDR2 FQGNSA. In nucleotides, the CDR3 is TGTGCCAGCAGCTTAGGGGGGGCGTGGGGATTAACCTACGAGCAGTACTTC. It is translated as CASSLGGAWGLTYEQYF.

The chain employs TRBV7-3 and TRBJ1-1; D might be TRBD1 (5 bases). Trimming removed 1 base from V and 6 bases from J, with 15 bases in between. Germline loops: CDR1 SGHTA, CDR2 FQGTGA. The CDR3 consists of 15 residues. This CDR3 reads CASSLSGRVSPEAFF. CDR3 coding DNA: TGTGCCAGCAGCTTAAGTGGCAGGGTATCGCCTGAAGCTTTCTTT. The whole variable domain, filled in from reference TRBV7-3 and TRBJ1-1, reads GAGVSQTPSNKVTEKGKYVELRCDPISGHTALYWYRQSLGQGPEFLIYFQGTGAADDSGLPNDRFFAVRPEGSVSTLKIQRTERGDSAVYLCASSLSGRVSPEAFFGQGTRLTVV.

The chain recombines TRBV7-3 with TRBJ1-1; a possible D gene is TRBD1 (5 bases). The V gene's germline CDR1 is SGHTA and CDR2 FQGTGA. V was trimmed by 6 bases and J by 3 bases, leaving 14 bases between them. There are 14 residues in the CDR3. The CDR3 DNA reads TGTGCCAGCAGACCGGGGCAGAACTACACTGAAGCTTTCTTT. Translating gives CASRPGQNYTEAFF.

A few counts support this clone. The chain has TRBV7-9 and TRBJ1-2; possible D gene TRBD1, 6 bases. The CDR3 runs to 14 residues. V gave up 4 bases and J gave up 8 bases, with 17 bases separating them. Germline V gene lookup returns CDR1 SEHNR and CDR2 FQNEAQ (reference sequence). In DNA form, the CDR3 reads TGTGCCAGCAGCTCCGGGGCCGGGGGCGGAGGCTACACCTTC. Protein product: CASSSGAGGGGYTF.

The CDR3 spells CASSFGGDSYEQYF. CDR3 bases: TGTGCCAGCAGTTTTGGGGGAGACTCCTACGAGCAGTACTTC. This chain joins TRBV27 and TRBJ2-7, with D perhaps assigned TRBD1 or TRBD2 (5 bases each). Germline V gene data show CDR1 as MNHEY and CDR2 as SMNVEV (reference sequence). The V and J ends lost 3 bases and 0 bases respectively, with 9 bases between them. This CDR3 spans 14 amino acids.

This chain links TRBV5-1 with TRBJ1-1; D is ambiguous. The germline gives CDR1 SGHRS, CDR2 YFSETQ. CDR3 size: 14 residues. Between the trimmed V and J ends, which lost 1 base and 1 base, there was a span of 8 bases. CDR3 DNA sequence: TGCGCCAGCAGCTTGTCGGGTAAGAACACTGAAGCTTTCTTT. It specifies CASSLSGKNTEAFF. The whole variable domain, remainder taken from reference TRBV5-1 and TRBJ1-1, is KAGVTQTPRYLIKTRGQQVTLSCSPISGHRSVSWYQQTPGQGLQFLFEYFSETQRNKGNFPGRFSGRQFSNSRSEMNVSTLELGDSALYLCASSLSGKNTEAFFGQGTRLTVV.

The V call is TRBV7-9, the J call TRBJ1-1; tentative D call: TRBD1 (5 bases). Germline CDR1 and CDR2: SEHNR and FQNEAQ (reference sequence). Trimming shortened V by 5 bases and J by 2 bases, and 15 bases separated the two germline ends. CDR3 length equals 15 residues. Written as DNA, the CDR3 is TGTGCCAGCAGCCCGGCGAGGGGTTCCAACACTGAAGCTTTCTTT. Protein product: CASSPARGSNTEAFF.

V is TRBV2 and J is TRBJ2-2, with no clear D. CDR1 is SNHLY, CDR2 FYNNEI, per germline. The CDR3 is 15 residues long. Trimming shortened V by 3 bases and J by 0 bases, and 8 bases separated the two germline ends. The CDR3, as DNA: TGTGCCAGCAGTGAGAACAGACCGAACACCGGGGAGCTGTTTTTT. Protein sequence: CASSENRPNTGELFF.

The J gene is TRBJ1-2, the V gene TRBV18; a weak D match, TRBD1 (5 bases). The CDR3 is made up of 13 amino acids. V was trimmed by 2 bases and J by 6 bases, leaving 10 bases between them. Germline V CDR1 and CDR2: KGHSH, LQKENI. The CDR3 DNA follows: TGTGCCAGCTCACCATCGACAGCAGATGGCTACACCTTC. Translated, it gives CASSPSTADGYTF.

The chain has TRBV7-8 and TRBJ1-2; D remains ambiguous. Germline V gene lookup returns CDR1 SGHVS and CDR2 FQNEAQ. V was clipped by 3 bases and J by 2 bases, with 16 bases between them. The CDR3 is 16 amino acids. The CDR3 sequence: CASSLASKRHNYGYTF. In DNA form, the CDR3 reads TGTGCCAGCAGCTTGGCCTCAAAAAGACACAACTATGGCTACACCTTC.